One and the same sample provided the 23 T cell receptor beta chains below, sequenced in a study of CD8+ T cells in alopecia areata. Investigators isolated RNA and reverse transcribed it into cDNA to act as the sequencing template. Only in-frame clones appear in the TCRdb table, and some are missing; sequencing was by immunoSEQ multiplex PCR. The repertoire holds 100,000 to 150,000 clones, with about 50% as singletons. Sequenced material: NKG2D-low CD8+ T cells sorted from blood. These receptors were collected from a human donor with alopecia areata.

V usage is TRBV29-1 and J usage is TRBJ1-1; maybe TRBD1 (5 bases). The germline V gene encodes CDR1 SQVTM and CDR2 ANQGSEA. V was trimmed by 3 bases and J by 4 bases, leaving 12 bases between them. The CDR3 is 13 residues long. CDR3 protein: CSVDAQGGTEAFF. For the CDR3, the DNA is TGCAGCGTTGATGCCCAGGGTGGCACTGAAGCTTTCTTT. Supplemented by reference TRBV29-1 and TRBJ1-1, the full variable domain reads SAVISQKPSRDICQRGTSLTIQCQVDSQVTMMFWYRQQPGQSLTLIATANQGSEATYESGFVIDKFPISRPNLTFSTLTVSNMSPEDSSIYLCSVDAQGGTEAFFGQGTRLTVV.

In its sample, this clone was seen a few times. The rearrangement links TRBV28 to TRBJ2-7; 9 bases match TRBD1. The CDR3 has 16 residues. V lost 7 bases to trimming and J lost 3 bases; unmatched junction nucleotides: 13. From germline, CDR1 is MDHEN and CDR2 SYDVKM. DNA of the CDR3: TGTGCCAGCACTTCCTCCGGGACAGGGAACCTCTACGAGCAGTACTTC. Residues: CASTSSGTGNLYEQYF.

This clone has a handful of counts. The chain links TRBV23-1 to TRBJ2-6; the match to TRBD1 covers 9 bases. TRBV23-1 belongs to the ORF category, with a function that is uncertain. Germline trimming cut 3 bases from V and 1 base from J; bases unmatched to any gene: 7. The CDR3 contains 18 residues. The CDR3 reads CASSHAGDRDSGANVLTF. The CDR3 coding sequence is TGCGCCAGCAGTCATGCCGGGGACAGGGATTCTGGGGCCAACGTCCTGACTTTC.

The chain joins TRBV28 to TRBJ2-7, with 7 bases matching TRBD2. Germline CDR1 and CDR2: MDHEN and SYDVKM. The V segment lost 6 bases and the J segment 2 bases; nucleotides outside the gene matches: 7. CDR3 size: 14 residues. The CDR3 DNA reads TGTGCCAGCAGGGCGGGAGTAACGGCCTACGAGCAGTACTTC. It translates to CASRAGVTAYEQYF.

In this sample, this clone turned up a few times. This sample includes further DNA sequences coding for the same CDR3. The chain uses TRBV29-1 and TRBJ2-1, with no clear D. Trimming took 4 bases from V and 5 from J, leaving 3 bases between them. This CDR3 spans 10 amino acids. Per germline, CDR1 SQVTM and CDR2 ANQGSEA. CDR3 amino acids: CSVVHNEQFF. The CDR3, as DNA: TGCAGCGTTGTTCACAATGAGCAGTTCTTC.

Note on this clone: The junction and the germline gene differ at one end; a read error may be behind it. The V and J genes are TRBV7-7 and TRBJ2-3; no reliable D call. The CDR3 spans 13 residues. Germline V gene sequence: CDR1 SSHAT, CDR2 FNYEAQ (reference sequence). CDR3 sequence reads: CASSPFPSDTQYF. The CDR3 region has the DNA TGTGCTAGCAGCCCGTTCCCCAGTGATACGCAGTATTTT.

The V gene is TRBV13, the J gene TRBJ2-1; no firm D call. Per germline, CDR1 PRHDT and CDR2 FYEKMQ (reference sequence). CDR3 length equals 13 residues. V was cut by 0 bases and J by 7 bases, with 7 bases left in between. The chain's CDR3 is CASSLGRKNEQFF. Here the CDR3 DNA reads TGTGCCAGCAGCTTAGGACGGAAAAATGAGCAGTTCTTC.

The chain employs TRBV19 and TRBJ2-7; 7 bases fit TRBD1. Germline assignment: CDR1 LNHDA and CDR2 SQIVND (reference sequence). The V gene end was trimmed by 5 bases and the J gene end by 3 bases; junction bases not matched to a gene: 7. CDR3 length: 14 residues. Here the CDR3 DNA reads TGTGCCAGTAGTCCCCAGGGACAGTTCTACGAGCAGTACTTC. Protein: CASSPQGQFYEQYF.

The rearrangement uses TRBV29-1 and TRBJ2-5; 9 bases line up with TRBD1. V was pared by 6 bases and J by 4 bases, with 6 bases of the junction left unmatched. The CDR3 extends over 13 amino acids. Germline assignment: CDR1 SQVTM and CDR2 ANQGSEA. CDR3 sequence reads: CSVWTGEGETQYF. The DNA for the CDR3 is TGCAGCGTCTGGACAGGGGAAGGAGAGACCCAGTACTTC.

This rearrangement joins TRBV27 to TRBJ1-1, with D uncertain. CDR1 and CDR2 (germline): MNHEY, SMNVEV (reference sequence). V lost 7 bases, J lost 6 bases, and 12 bases lay in between. The CDR3 is made up of 12 amino acids. The CDR3 spells CASMGGKAEAFF. CDR3 in DNA: TGTGCCAGCATGGGCGGGAAGGCTGAAGCTTTCTTT.

The CDR3 DNA follows: TGTGCCAGCAGACGGGCGGATACGCAGTATTTT. It codes for CASRRADTQYF. The J gene is TRBJ2-3, the V gene TRBV27; D remains ambiguous. The germline CDR1 and CDR2 sequences are MNHEY and SMNVEV (reference sequence). V lost 6 bases to trimming and J lost 6 bases, with 7 bases between them. This CDR3 contains 11 residues.

The chain couples TRBV10-3 to TRBJ1-5; perhaps TRBD1 as D (5 bases). The length of the CDR3 is 15 residues. In germline, CDR1 is ENHRY, CDR2 SYGVKD. The V end lost 2 bases, the J end lost 7 bases, and 15 bases lay between the germline ends. In DNA form, the CDR3 reads TGTGCCATCAGTGAGGGGGCCTTTTGGGGCCAGCCCCAGCATTTT. Its protein is CAISEGAFWGQPQHF.

The V gene is TRBV6-5, the J gene TRBJ2-6; 7 bases map to TRBD1. The germline gives CDR1 MNHEY, CDR2 SVGAGI. The CDR3 contains 15 residues. The trim removed 8 bases at V and 0 bases at J, leaving 4 bases unmatched. CDR3 region: CASGTASSGANVLTF. The CDR3 DNA reads TGTGCCAGCGGGACAGCAAGCTCTGGGGCCAACGTCCTGACTTTC.

The rearrangement joins TRBV4-1 to TRBJ2-5, with 7 bases matching TRBD1. Germline loops: CDR1 MGHRA, CDR2 YSYEKL. The trim removed 1 base at V and 1 base at J, leaving 6 bases unmatched. This CDR3 is built from 16 residues. CDR3 bases: TGCGCCAGCAGCCAAGTGGGATCAGGGGGCCAAGAGACCCAGTACTTC. Amino acid sequence: CASSQVGSGGQETQYF.

Notes on this clone: Distinct nucleotide sequences in the sample also encode this CDR3. The chain carries TRBV29-1 and TRBJ2-7; TRBD2 agrees at 8 bases. The germline gives CDR1 SQVTM, CDR2 ANQGSEA. This CDR3 has 13 residues. Trimming took 6 bases from V and 0 from J; bases not matched to a gene: 4. The CDR3 sequence is CSVTGTSSYEQYF. Here the CDR3 DNA reads TGCAGCGTGACGGGGACTAGCTCCTACGAGCAGTACTTC.

The gene calls are TRBV29-1 and TRBJ1-2; 7 bases match TRBD1. Germline trimming cut 5 bases from V and 8 bases from J; bases unmatched to any gene: 5. Germline V gene sequence: CDR1 SQVTM, CDR2 ANQGSEA. The CDR3 totals 11 residues. CDR3 in amino acids: CSVPNRGGYTF. CDR3 nucleotides: TGCAGCGTTCCGAACAGGGGAGGCTACACCTTC.

In this sample, this clone turned up a few times. The chain combines TRBV5-5 with TRBJ2-7; D gene unclear. The germline gives CDR1 SGHKS, CDR2 YYEKEE (reference sequence). Trimming stripped 3 bases from V and 2 bases from J, with 9 bases between. This CDR3 is built from 13 residues. CDR3 amino acids: CASSSSGPYEQYF. As DNA, the CDR3 is TGTGCCAGCAGCTCATCGGGCCCCTACGAGCAGTACTTC.

The V and J genes are TRBV28 and TRBJ2-3; 13 nucleotides agree with TRBD2. The CDR3 loop spans 19 amino acids. J lost 1 base, V lost 5 bases, and 12 bases had no gene match. Germline V CDR1 and CDR2: MDHEN, SYDVKM. The CDR3 DNA reads TGTGCCAGCAGTCCCCCGGGACTAGCGGGACCCCAGGGCACAGATACGCAGTATTTT. Its translation: CASSPPGLAGPQGTDTQYF.

In its sample, this clone was seen once. V is TRBV29-1 and J is TRBJ2-5; D call uncertain. In germline, CDR1 is SQVTM, CDR2 ANQGSEA. The CDR3 loop spans 17 amino acids. The V and J ends lost 0 bases and 5 bases respectively, with 22 bases between them. CDR3 DNA sequence: TGCAGCGTTGAAGATGAATTAGGCAATTACAACGGGGAGACCCAGTACTTC. This codes for CSVEDELGNYNGETQYF.

V gene TRBV28 combines with J gene TRBJ2-5, with D unresolved. V gave up 2 bases and J gave up 1 base, with 5 bases separating them. This CDR3 has 13 amino acids. Germline CDR1 reads MDHEN; CDR2 reads SYDVKM. Here the CDR3 DNA reads TGTGCCAGCAGTTTAGGGGTCCAAGAGACCCAGTACTTC. Encoded protein: CASSLGVQETQYF.

The V and J genes are TRBV29-1 and TRBJ1-2; D remains ambiguous. Germline V CDR1 and CDR2: SQVTM, ANQGSEA. The CDR3 spans 13 residues. V lost 5 bases to trimming and J lost 0 bases, with 10 bases between them. The CDR3 protein is CSVSGEANYGYTF. Written as DNA, the CDR3 is TGCAGCGTTTCCGGGGAGGCTAACTATGGCTACACCTTC.

The chain employs TRBV7-9 and TRBJ2-7, with a weak D call TRBD1 (6 bases). There are 14 residues in the CDR3. V lost 4 bases and J 0 bases, leaving 10 bases between the germline ends. Germline-derived CDR1 and CDR2 are SEHNR and FQNEAQ (reference sequence). The chain's CDR3 is CASSSWTVSYEQYF. The CDR3 DNA reads as TGTGCCAGCAGCTCGTGGACAGTCTCCTACGAGCAGTACTTC. Combining the CDR3 with reference TRBV7-9 and TRBJ2-7 gives the whole variable domain DTGVSQNPRHKITKRGQNVTFRCDPISEHNRLYWYRQTLGQGPEFLTYFQNEAQLEKSRLLSDRFSAERPKGSFSTLEIQRTEQGDSAMYLCASSSWTVSYEQYFGPGTRLTVT.

This chain links TRBV28 with TRBJ2-7; D tentatively fits TRBD1 or TRBD2 (5 bases each). Germline CDR1 reads MDHEN; CDR2 reads SYDVKM. The CDR3 is made up of 14 amino acids. V was clipped by 7 bases and J by 2 bases, with 15 bases between them. CDR3 residues: CASKLGQGTYEQYF. The CDR3 nucleotides are TGTGCCAGCAAACTAGGACAAGGGACCTACGAGCAGTACTTC.